This T cell receptor beta chain was documented in a study of early T cells in non-severe SARS-CoV-2 infection. Across the study: Sequencing targeted bulk RNA from unsorted whole blood, leaving chains unpaired.

This clonotype occurred many times. The CDR3 contains 13 residues. Germline V gives CDR1 SGHNT, CDR2 YYREEE (reference sequence). Each cDNA molecule carried a unique molecular identifier. TCRdb reprocessed the 5' RACE reads with MiXCR, giving one entry per CDR3 protein. Of approximately 9,100 distinct CDR3 sequences detected, about 5% appear once; the ten largest clones hold 9% to 10%. Material for sequencing was whole blood. The TCR comes from an adult who was a healthcare worker with PCR-confirmed SARS-CoV-2 infection or an uninfected control (not recorded which). The chain carries TRBV5-4 and TRBJ2-7, with D hard to call. The CDR3 spells CASSRTPSSEQYV. The CDR3 bases are TGTGCCAGCAGCCGGACGCCCTCCTCCGAGCAGTACGTC.